This entry lists 23 T cell receptor beta chains sequenced from one sample in a study of T cell changes during pregnancy in multiple sclerosis. Sequenced by immunoSEQ multiplex PCR; TCRdb stores in-frame clones only, minus some. The sample yields about 24,000 clones, roughly 80% seen once. The specimen comprised CD8+ T cells from peripheral blood mononuclear cells, sampled in the first trimester of pregnancy. All receptors derive from a female donor in good health, enrolled as a control in a pregnancy study.

The rearrangement uses TRBV9 and TRBJ2-7, with TRBD1 matching 7 bases. This CDR3 is 15 amino acids long. V trimming: 0 bases; J trimming: 1 base; junction bases outside the gene matches: 4. The germline CDR1 and CDR2 sequences are SGDLS and YYNGEE. CDR3 DNA sequence: TGTGCCAGCAGCGTAGGGGACAGTTTATCCTACGAGCAGTACTTC. Amino acids: CASSVGDSLSYEQYF.

The rearrangement uses TRBV10-3 and TRBJ2-1, with 16 bases that match TRBD2. This CDR3 has 14 amino acids. Unmatched junction bases numbered 2, after V lost 6 bases and J lost 9 bases. The germline gives CDR1 ENHRY, CDR2 SYGVKD. Here the CDR3 reads CAISGTSGRAEQFF. Written as DNA, the CDR3 is TGTGCCATCAGCGGGACTAGCGGGAGGGCTGAGCAGTTCTTC.

In this sample, this clone turned up a few times. The rearrangement joins TRBV30 to TRBJ1-1; D remains ambiguous. V lost 4 bases, J lost 1 base, and 13 bases lay in between. The CDR3 runs to 14 residues. CDR1 and CDR2 (germline): GTSNPN, SVGIG (reference sequence). The CDR3 is CAWTRGGSNTEAFF. The CDR3 nucleotides are TGTGCCTGGACACGAGGAGGGTCGAACACTGAAGCTTTCTTT. Filled out from reference TRBV30 and TRBJ1-1, the complete variable domain reads SQTIHQWPATLVQPVGSPLSLECTVEGTSNPNLYWYRQAAGRGLQLLFYSVGIGQISSEVPQNLSASRPQDRQFILSSKKLLLSDSGFYLCAWTRGGSNTEAFFGQGTRLTVV.

J is TRBJ1-1 and V is TRBV15, with 7 bases fitting TRBD1. The CDR3 contains 15 residues. Germline lookup yields CDR1 LNHNV and CDR2 YYDKDF (reference sequence). The V gene end was trimmed by 4 bases and the J gene end by 11 bases; junction bases not matched to a gene: 16. The CDR3 protein is CATSTRFGYRGRAFF. In DNA form, the CDR3 reads TGTGCCACCAGCACCAGATTCGGGTACAGGGGACGGGCTTTCTTT.

This clone is hyperexpanded. V and J are TRBV13 and TRBJ2-7, with D possibly matching TRBD2 (5 bases). Germline V gene lookup returns CDR1 PRHDT and CDR2 FYEKMQ (reference sequence). Trimming left V 2 bases short and J 2 bases short, with 10 bases between. The CDR3 length is 14 residues. CDR3 bases: TGTGCCAGCAGCTTAAGAGGGAGTCCCTACGAGCAGTACTTC. This codes for CASSLRGSPYEQYF.

This chain connects TRBV6-5 to TRBJ1-6; TRBD1 is a possible D gene (5 bases). CDR1 is MNHEY, CDR2 SVGAGI, per germline. There are 15 residues in the CDR3. The V gene lost 6 bases and the J gene lost 7 bases, with 16 bases spanning the gap. The CDR3 DNA reads TGTGCCAGCAGCCGAGGAGACAGCCTCAATTCACCCCTCCACTTT. Amino acids: CASSRGDSLNSPLHF.

V usage is TRBV7-2 and J usage is TRBJ1-3; 10 bases align to TRBD1. Germline CDR1 SGHTA, CDR2 FQGNSA. The junction had 7 bases not matched to a gene; V was cut back by 5 bases and J by 0 bases. CDR3 length: 17 amino acids. The CDR3, as DNA: TGTGCCAGCAGCAGATCGACAGGGGGCACCTCTGGAAACACCATATATTTT. It translates to CASSRSTGGTSGNTIYF.

The chain couples TRBV6-1 to TRBJ2-3; 7 positions match TRBD2. Trimming removed 0 bases from V and 4 bases from J; junction bases left unmatched: 10. CDR3 size: 17 residues. In germline, CDR1 is MNHNS, CDR2 SASEGT. The CDR3 spells CASSEAGGFGAADTQYF. CDR3 nucleotides: TGTGCCAGCAGTGAAGCGGGAGGGTTTGGTGCGGCAGATACGCAGTATTTT.

The chain employs TRBV27 and TRBJ2-7; 11 bases are shared with TRBD2. CDR1 and CDR2 from the germline V gene are MNHEY and SMNVEV (reference sequence). This CDR3 is built from 16 residues. V trimming: 3 bases; J trimming: 3 bases; junction bases outside the gene matches: 7. CDR3 protein: CASSFSTSGSRYEQYF. DNA for the CDR3: TGTGCCAGCAGTTTCTCCACTAGCGGGAGTCGCTACGAGCAGTACTTC.

The chain combines TRBV4-2 with TRBJ2-7, with 14 bases identical to TRBD2. The CDR3 loop spans 16 amino acids. Germline CDR1 LGHNA, CDR2 YNFKEQ. V lost 0 bases and J lost 6; bases outside the gene matches: 4. The CDR3 is CASSQDRGTSGGEQYF. The DNA of the CDR3 is TGTGCCAGCAGCCAAGATAGGGGGACTAGCGGGGGCGAGCAGTACTTC.

V and J are TRBV21-1 and TRBJ1-1; the DNA was not compared with TRBD1, the D call given in the table. TRBV21-1 is noted as a pseudogene. The CDR3 length is 16 residues. CDR3: CASSKGETDLSPEAFF. Here the CDR3 DNA reads TGTGCCAGCAGCAAAGGAGAGACAGACCTTTCGCCTGAAGCTTTCTTT.

The chain combines TRBV4-1 with TRBJ2-7; TRBD2 is a possible D gene (5 bases). In germline, CDR1 is MGHRA, CDR2 YSYEKL. Trimming cost V 4 bases and J 0 bases, with 16 bases left between them. CDR3 size: 16 residues. The CDR3 coding sequence is TGCGCCAGCAGCCGAATAAGATCGGGAAACTCCTACGAGCAGTACTTC. Amino acid sequence: CASSRIRSGNSYEQYF.

This rearrangement joins TRBV18 to TRBJ2-5, with D perhaps matching TRBD1 (5 bases). Germline V gene data show CDR1 as KGHSH and CDR2 as LQKENI. The V gene lost 1 base and the J gene lost 0 bases, with 12 bases spanning the gap. The CDR3 totals 16 residues. The CDR3 here is CASSPHRSKYQETQYF. CDR3 nucleotides: TGTGCCAGCTCACCACACAGGTCTAAGTACCAAGAGACCCAGTACTTC.

The chain links TRBV5-6 to TRBJ2-1; D is undetermined. Germline lookup yields CDR1 SGHDT and CDR2 YYEEEE. This CDR3 comprises 13 residues. V lost 3 bases, J lost 9 bases, and 13 bases lay in between. For the CDR3, the DNA is TGTGCCAGCAGCTCGTATAATTCGGGTGAGCAGTTCTTC. Translating it yields CASSSYNSGEQFF. Drawing the rest from reference TRBV5-6 and TRBJ2-1, the complete variable domain is DAGVTQSPTHLIKTRGQQVTLRCSPKSGHDTVSWYQQALGQGPQFIFQYYEEEERQRGNFPDRFSGHQFPNYSSELNVNALLLGDSALYLCASSSYNSGEQFFGPGTRLTVL.

V is TRBV29-1 and J is TRBJ2-7; tentatively, D is TRBD2 (8 bases). Germline V gene data show CDR1 as SQVTM and CDR2 as ANQGSEA. The length of the CDR3 is 14 residues. V dropped 4 bases and J dropped 2 bases, with 15 bases sitting between them. The CDR3 bases are TGCAGCGTTGTAGCGGGACAGAAGGCCTACGAGCAGTACTTC. Translation gives CSVVAGQKAYEQYF.

This clone appeared once. The chain recombines TRBV7-6 with TRBJ1-4; TRBD1 agrees at 11 bases. The CDR3 runs to 15 residues. The V gene's germline CDR1 is SGHVS and CDR2 FNYEAQ. V gave up 5 bases and J gave up 7 bases; unmatched junction bases: 6. Written as DNA, the CDR3 is TGTGCCAGCAGCCTCGGCGGGACAGGGGGTGAAAAACTGTTTTTT. This translates into CASSLGGTGGEKLFF.

This clone was observed once. The genes are TRBV5-1 and TRBJ1-1; tentatively, D is TRBD1 (5 bases). The CDR3 is 13 amino acids. Germline V lookup: CDR1 SGHRS, CDR2 YFSETQ. With 0 bases removed from V and 6 bases from J, the gap between germline ends came to 9 bases. CDR3 bases: TGCGCCAGCAGCTTGGCCGGAGGGGCTGAAGCTTTCTTT. Translating it yields CASSLAGGAEAFF.

V is TRBV13 and J is TRBJ1-5; D uncertain. V shed 0 bases and J shed 9 bases, with 9 bases lying between them. This CDR3 is built from 13 residues. Germline-derived CDR1 and CDR2 are PRHDT and FYEKMQ (reference sequence). DNA for the CDR3: TGTGCCAGCAGCTTAGGGCGAGCCGGGCCCCAGCATTTT. Its protein is CASSLGRAGPQHF.

V is TRBV19 and J is TRBJ1-4; the D gene is possibly TRBD1 (6 bases). The CDR3 is 15 residues long. With 6 bases removed from V and 13 bases from J, the gap between germline ends came to 24 bases. Germline CDR1 and CDR2: LNHDA and SQIVND (reference sequence). The CDR3 nucleotides read TGTGCCAGTAGCTACCCAGGGGTCGCTCCCAGTGCACTGTTTTTT. Its translation is CASSYPGVAPSALFF.

This clone was counted ten times or more. This chain connects TRBV6-1 to TRBJ2-1; 11 bases align to TRBD2. This CDR3 contains 15 residues. With V trimmed by 2 bases and J by 3 bases, 0 bases remained unmatched. The germline CDR1 and CDR2 sequences are MNHNS and SASEGT. The CDR3 loop reads CASSETSGGYNEQFF. In nucleotides, the CDR3 is TGTGCCAGCAGTGAAACTAGCGGGGGCTACAATGAGCAGTTCTTC.

This clone was seen a single time. The chain has TRBV25-1 and TRBJ2-3, with a weak D call TRBD1 (6 bases). This CDR3 is built from 16 residues. The V and J ends lost 3 bases and 1 base respectively, with 14 bases between them. Germline lookup yields CDR1 MGHDK and CDR2 SYGVNS. CDR3 sequence reads: CASSEEGTGRTDTQYF. CDR3 coding DNA: TGTGCCAGCAGTGAGGAAGGAACAGGGCGCACAGATACGCAGTATTTT.

This chain joins TRBV13 and TRBJ2-3, with TRBD1 identical over 11 bases. CDR1 and CDR2 from the germline V gene are PRHDT and FYEKMQ (reference sequence). The CDR3 is 18 residues long. V shed 4 bases and J 3 bases; nucleotides not matched to a gene: 12. CDR3 residues: CASSSSLAGQGVTDTQYF. The CDR3 DNA follows: TGTGCCAGCAGCTCCTCTTTAGCGGGACAGGGGGTAACAGATACGCAGTATTTT.

Turning to this clone: Sequence at one end of the junction differs from germline and may be a read error. This chain joins TRBV7-9 and TRBJ2-6; D uncertain. Germline V gene sequence: CDR1 SEHNR, CDR2 FQNEAQ (reference sequence). The CDR3 length is 16 residues. The CDR3 nucleotides read TGCGCCAGCAGCCAAGATTCAGGTTCAGGGGCCAACGTCCTGACTTTC. This translates into CASSQDSGSGANVLTF.